Presented here are 26 T cell receptor beta chains from one specimen sequenced in a study of shared clonotypes between healthy human individuals. Repertoires were generated with immunoSEQ multiplex PCR, while TCRdb's copy carries only in-frame clones and drops some. The sample includes about 710,000 clones, just under 75% of them seen just once. Sequenced: memory CD4+ T cells sorted from blood. The subset here: CD45RA-negative fraction. The receptors were sampled from a woman in her twenties or thirties in good health.

A word on this clone: An end of the junction does not agree with germline; a read error may underlie this. Within the sample, other DNA sequences also encode this same CDR3. V usage is TRBV10-2 and J usage is TRBJ2-5; D not resolved. CDR3 length equals 14 residues. Germline-derived CDR1 and CDR2 are WSHSY and SAAADI. The CDR3: CASSLGPRAETQYF. DNA of the CDR3: TGCGCCAGCAGTCTAGGACCCAGAGCAGAGACTCAGTACTTC.

The chain couples TRBV7-2 to TRBJ1-1; 7 bases are shared with TRBD1. Trimming at V came to 0 bases and at J to 4 bases, leaving 8 bases not matched to a gene. Per germline, CDR1 SGHTA and CDR2 FQGNSA. The CDR3 length is 16 residues. CDR3 bases: TGTGCCAGCAGCTTAGCCGCCTTACAGGGGCTCACTGAAGCTTTCTTT. Residues: CASSLAALQGLTEAFF. The complete variable domain, with remaining parts taken from reference TRBV7-2 and TRBJ1-1, reads GAGVSQSPSNKVTEKGKDVELRCDPISGHTALYWYRQSLGQGLEFLIYFQGNSAPDKSGLPSDRFSAERTGGSVSTLTIQRTQQEDSAVYLCASSLAALQGLTEAFFGQGTRLTVV.

The gene calls are TRBV4-2 and TRBJ2-3; unclear D gene. Trimming shortened V by 0 bases and J by 4 bases, and 17 bases separated the two germline ends. CDR3 length equals 17 residues. The V gene's germline CDR1 is LGHNA and CDR2 YNFKEQ. The CDR3 here is CASSQDLRQDGADTQYF. CDR3 bases: TGTGCCAGCAGCCAAGATCTCAGGCAGGATGGGGCAGATACGCAGTATTTT.

The V gene is TRBV5-1, the J gene TRBJ1-1; the D is unclear. CDR1 is SGHRS, CDR2 YFSETQ, per germline. The V gene lost 0 bases and the J gene lost 1 base, with 1 base spanning the gap. This CDR3 region has 12 residues. The CDR3 nucleotides are TGCGCCAGCAGCTTGGCGAACACTGAAGCTTTCTTT. Translated: CASSLANTEAFF. The whole variable domain, filled in from reference TRBV5-1 and TRBJ1-1, reads KAGVTQTPRYLIKTRGQQVTLSCSPISGHRSVSWYQQTPGQGLQFLFEYFSETQRNKGNFPGRFSGRQFSNSRSEMNVSTLELGDSALYLCASSLANTEAFFGQGTRLTVV.

Concerning this clone: Other DNA sequences within the sample encode an identical CDR3. The genes are TRBV29-1 and TRBJ2-6; D is uncertain. This CDR3 is built from 12 residues. The V gene lost 2 bases and the J gene lost 2 bases, with 1 base spanning the gap. In germline, CDR1 is SQVTM, CDR2 ANQGSEA. Here the CDR3 reads CSVETGANVLTF. Written as DNA, the CDR3 is TGCAGCGTTGAAACTGGGGCCAACGTCCTGACTTTC.

The CDR3 sequence: CASSLKRSSSGANVLTF. The CDR3 bases are TGTGCCAGCAGCCTCAAACGGAGTAGCTCTGGGGCCAACGTCCTGACTTTC. The V and J genes are TRBV7-9 and TRBJ2-6; no firm D call. There are 17 residues in the CDR3. Germline CDR1 is SEHNR and CDR2 is FQNEAQ (reference sequence). V lost 5 bases and J lost 0, with 14 bases in between.

This chain joins TRBV5-1 and TRBJ2-7; 10 bases match TRBD1. Germline V gives CDR1 SGHRS, CDR2 YFSETQ. The CDR3 has 13 amino acids. V was pared by 4 bases and J by 3 bases, with 1 base of the junction left unmatched. The CDR3 DNA is TGCGCCAGCAGCGGGACAGGGGTCTACGAGCAGTACTTC. Translated, it gives CASSGTGVYEQYF.

The rearrangement joins TRBV19 to TRBJ1-2, with D hard to call. Trimming cost V 8 bases and J 0 bases, with 16 bases left between them. Germline CDR1 is LNHDA and CDR2 is SQIVND (reference sequence). The CDR3 loop spans 15 amino acids. CDR3 in DNA: TGTGCCAGTCGAGAGGACCGCTTTCCTAACTATGGCTACACCTTC. Translated, it gives CASREDRFPNYGYTF.

V gene TRBV21-1 combines with J gene TRBJ2-7; the table's D call of TRBD2 was not tested on the DNA. TRBV21-1 is given as a pseudogene. The CDR3 runs to 19 residues. The CDR3 DNA reads TGTGCCAGCAGCAAAGCCCTACCACCTACAAGCGGGAACTCCTACGAGCAGTACTTC. It encodes CASSKALPPTSGNSYEQYF.

This clone came up once. The J gene is TRBJ1-2, the V gene TRBV19; D unclear. Deletions cut 5 bases from V and 4 bases from J, with 8 bases between. This CDR3 spans 12 amino acids. The V gene's germline CDR1 is LNHDA and CDR2 SQIVND (reference sequence). The CDR3 coding sequence is TGTGCCAGTAGTTGGATCAGCTATGGCTACACCTTC. Its translation is CASSWISYGYTF.

This sequence joins TRBV7-8 and TRBJ2-7, with 9 nucleotides matching TRBD2. Germline V gene data show CDR1 as SGHVS and CDR2 as FQNEAQ. This CDR3 spans 16 amino acids. The J segment lost 6 bases and the V segment lost 4 bases, leaving 13 bases of the junction unmatched. The CDR3 spells CASSWDGGGRAGEQYF. The CDR3 DNA is TGTGCCAGCAGCTGGGATGGGGGCGGGAGGGCCGGCGAGCAGTACTTC.

In regard to this clone: Within the sample, other DNA sequences also encode this same CDR3. The chain carries TRBV6-5 and TRBJ1-3; D remains ambiguous. CDR3 length: 13 residues. The germline CDR1 and CDR2 sequences are MNHEY and SVGAGI. V was clipped by 0 bases and J by 3 bases, with 3 bases between them. The CDR3 is CASSYSSGNTIYF. The CDR3 bases are TGTGCCAGCAGTTACTCAAGTGGAAACACCATATATTTT.

This clone was recorded a few times. Other DNA sequences in the same sample also yield this CDR3. The chain carries TRBV5-1 and TRBJ2-1; D remains unclear. The length of the CDR3 is 14 residues. Trimming took off 0 bases at V and 1 base at J, with 5 bases between the two ends. CDR1 SGHRS and CDR2 YFSETQ come from the germline V gene. The chain's CDR3 is CASSLAGSYNEQFF. CDR3 in DNA: TGCGCCAGCAGCTTGGCCGGATCCTACAATGAGCAGTTCTTC.

The V gene is TRBV28, the J gene TRBJ1-5; D is possibly TRBD1 (6 bases). Between the trimmed V and J ends, which lost 7 bases and 7 bases, there was a span of 11 bases. This CDR3 spans 12 amino acids. Germline V gene lookup returns CDR1 MDHEN and CDR2 SYDVKM. The CDR3 DNA follows: TGTGCCAGCACCACAGGGTCCCAGCCCCAGCATTTT. Translating gives CASTTGSQPQHF.

This chain joins TRBV27 and TRBJ2-3; unclear D gene. The V gene lost 2 bases and the J gene lost 6 bases, with 9 bases spanning the gap. The length of the CDR3 is 13 residues. CDR1 is MNHEY, CDR2 SMNVEV, per germline (reference sequence). This CDR3 is CASSLEWLDTQYF. DNA for the CDR3: TGTGCCAGCAGTTTAGAGTGGCTCGATACGCAGTATTTT.

This clone was seen only once. The CDR3 nucleotides read TGTGCCAGCAGCAACGAGGGGACCCAGTACTTC. It translates to CASSNEGTQYF. The chain is built from TRBV9 and TRBJ2-5; tentatively, D is TRBD2 (5 bases). The V gene's germline CDR1 is SGDLS and CDR2 YYNGEE. V was trimmed by 4 bases and J by 7 bases, leaving 8 bases between them. This CDR3 spans 11 amino acids.

This sequence joins TRBV18 and TRBJ2-6; a weak D match, TRBD1 (5 bases). The CDR3 runs to 15 residues. Trimming took off 3 bases at V and 7 bases at J, with 13 bases between the two ends. Germline CDR1 and CDR2: KGHSH and LQKENI. CDR3 residues: CASSPDSLGANVLTF. In DNA form, the CDR3 reads TGTGCCAGCTCACCCGACAGTCTGGGCGCCAACGTCCTGACTTTC.

The genes are TRBV11-3 and TRBJ2-3; 9 nucleotides match TRBD1. The germline CDR1 and CDR2 sequences are SGHNT and YENEEA. CDR3 length equals 15 residues. With V trimmed by 1 base and J by 2 bases, 1 base remained unmatched. In nucleotides, the CDR3 is TGTGCCAGCAGCTTAGGGACAGGGGTCACAGATACGCAGTATTTT. Amino acid sequence: CASSLGTGVTDTQYF.

The V call is TRBV25-1, the J call TRBJ2-7; D is possibly TRBD1 or TRBD2 (5 bases each). The V gene lost 10 bases and the J gene lost 5 bases, with 15 bases spanning the gap. The CDR3 has 12 amino acids. From germline, CDR1 is MGHDK and CDR2 SYGVNS. CDR3 bases: TGTGCCACCTCGACAGCGGCGAACGAGCAGTACTTC. Translation: CATSTAANEQYF.

This clone has only a few counts. The V gene is TRBV5-4, the J gene TRBJ1-3; D is undetermined. This CDR3 contains 15 residues. Germline V CDR1 and CDR2: SGHNT, YYREEE (reference sequence). Trimming cost V 4 bases and J 1 base, with 12 bases left between them. CDR3 coding DNA: TGTGCCAGCAGCCAAAAACGGGATTCTGGAAACACCATATATTTT. Protein sequence: CASSQKRDSGNTIYF.

With respect to this clone: Other DNA sequences in this sample translate to the same CDR3. The rearrangement joins TRBV29-1 to TRBJ1-4; 10 bases are shared with TRBD1. Germline loops: CDR1 SQVTM, CDR2 ANQGSEA. With V trimmed by 4 bases and J by 8 bases, 4 bases remained unmatched. The CDR3 extends over 13 amino acids. The DNA for the CDR3 is TGCAGCGTTGGACAGGGGGCCCGCGAAAAACTGTTTTTT. Translated: CSVGQGAREKLFF.

The CDR3 is CASSLSGPGLANEQFF. As DNA, the CDR3 is TGTGCCAGCAGCCTAAGTGGTCCGGGACTAGCAAATGAGCAGTTCTTC. The chain is built from TRBV4-2 and TRBJ2-1, with TRBD2 matching 9 bases. The CDR3 is 16 residues long. Germline V gene data show CDR1 as LGHNA and CDR2 as YNFKEQ. V dropped 4 bases and J dropped 7; count of bases not matched to a gene: 11.

This clone was counted only a few times. The chain has TRBV7-2 and TRBJ2-3; D tentatively fits TRBD1 or TRBD2 (6 bases each). The germline V gene has CDR1 SGHTA and CDR2 FQGNSA. The CDR3 sequence is 16 residues long. V lost 2 bases and J 3 bases, leaving 15 bases between the germline ends. The CDR3 loop reads CASSLSVGGGTDTQYF. The CDR3 DNA reads as TGTGCCAGCAGCTTATCGGTGGGGGGCGGTACAGATACGCAGTATTTT.

This chain joins TRBV29-1 and TRBJ1-4; possibly TRBD1 for D (6 bases). Germline V gives CDR1 SQVTM, CDR2 ANQGSEA. The V and J ends lost 3 bases and 5 bases respectively, with 10 bases between them. This CDR3 contains 13 residues. The chain's CDR3 is CSVDGTGNEKLFF. DNA of the CDR3: TGCAGCGTTGATGGAACAGGGAATGAAAAACTGTTTTTT. Drawing the rest from reference TRBV29-1 and TRBJ1-4, the complete variable domain is SAVISQKPSRDICQRGTSLTIQCQVDSQVTMMFWYRQQPGQSLTLIATANQGSEATYESGFVIDKFPISRPNLTFSTLTVSNMSPEDSSIYLCSVDGTGNEKLFFGSGTQLSVL.

The CDR3 is CASSRQGFGEQFF. The CDR3 DNA follows: TGTGCCAGCAGCCGACAGGGTTTTGGGGAGCAGTTCTTC. The rearrangement links TRBV5-6 to TRBJ2-1, with 7 bases lining up with TRBD1. The V gene's germline CDR1 is SGHDT and CDR2 YYEEEE. Unmatched junction bases numbered 8, after V lost 4 bases and J lost 10 bases. There are 13 residues in the CDR3. The entire variable domain, with the rest obtained from reference TRBV5-6 and TRBJ2-1, is as follows: DAGVTQSPTHLIKTRGQQVTLRCSPKSGHDTVSWYQQALGQGPQFIFQYYEEEERQRGNFPDRFSGHQFPNYSSELNVNALLLGDSALYLCASSRQGFGEQFFGPGTRLTVL.

Only a few counts were recorded for this clone. This rearrangement joins TRBV2 to TRBJ2-1; TRBD2 agrees at 9 bases. V lost 3 bases and J lost 10; bases outside the gene matches: 7. The CDR3 totals 14 residues. Germline CDR1 and CDR2: SNHLY and FYNNEI. This CDR3 is CASSELAGPAEQFF. CDR3 sequence (DNA): TGTGCCAGCAGTGAGCTAGCGGGACCGGCCGAGCAGTTCTTC.